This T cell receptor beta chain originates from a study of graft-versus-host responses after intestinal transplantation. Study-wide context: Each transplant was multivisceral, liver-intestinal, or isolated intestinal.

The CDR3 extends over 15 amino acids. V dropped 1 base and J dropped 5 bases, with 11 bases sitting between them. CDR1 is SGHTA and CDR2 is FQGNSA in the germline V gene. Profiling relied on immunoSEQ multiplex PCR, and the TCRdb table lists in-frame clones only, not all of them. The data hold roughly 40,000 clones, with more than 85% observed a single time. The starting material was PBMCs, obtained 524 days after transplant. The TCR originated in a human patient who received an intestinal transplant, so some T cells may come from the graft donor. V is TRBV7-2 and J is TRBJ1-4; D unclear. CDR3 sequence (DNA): TGTGCCAGCAGCTTAGGGGTCCGGATCAATGAAAAACTGTTTTTT. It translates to CASSLGVRINEKLFF.